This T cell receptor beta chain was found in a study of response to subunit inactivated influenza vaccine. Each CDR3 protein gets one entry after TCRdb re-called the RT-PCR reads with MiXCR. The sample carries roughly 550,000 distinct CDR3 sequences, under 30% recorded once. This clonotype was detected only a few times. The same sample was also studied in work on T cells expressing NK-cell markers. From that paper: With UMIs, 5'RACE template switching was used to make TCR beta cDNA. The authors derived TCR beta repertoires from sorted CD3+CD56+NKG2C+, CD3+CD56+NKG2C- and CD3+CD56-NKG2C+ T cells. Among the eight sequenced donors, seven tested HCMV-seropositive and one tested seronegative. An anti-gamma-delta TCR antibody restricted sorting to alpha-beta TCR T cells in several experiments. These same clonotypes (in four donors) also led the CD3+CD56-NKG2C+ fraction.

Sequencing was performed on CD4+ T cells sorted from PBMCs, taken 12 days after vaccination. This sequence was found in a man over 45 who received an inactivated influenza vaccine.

The CDR3 loop is CSARDQGPVTQPQHF. For the CDR3, the DNA is TGCAGTGCTAGAGATCAGGGTCCAGTAACTCAGCCCCAGCATTTT. V and J are TRBV20-1 and TRBJ1-5, with a tentative D call TRBD1 (5 bases). Germline lookup yields CDR1 DFQATT and CDR2 SNEGSKA (reference sequence). V lost 0 bases and J lost 6, with 15 bases in between. This CDR3 contains 15 residues.